These 7 T cell receptor beta chains were sequenced from one sample in a study of CD8 T cells in Susac syndrome. Reverse transcription used roughly 0.5 to 1 ug RNA and random hexamers. TCRdb called the immunoSEQ multiplex PCR reads again in MiXCR, with one record for every CDR3 protein. This table holds about 69,000 distinct CDR3 sequences, 95% found once. The sample comprised CD8+ T cells from PBMCs. These receptors were taken from a human donor in good health.

In DNA form, the CDR3 reads TGTGCCAGCAGCTTAGCTCGAGGGGGGGCCGGGGAGACCCAGTACTTC. It translates to CASSLARGGAGETQYF. The V call is TRBV7-2, the J call TRBJ2-5, with D perhaps TRBD2 (7 bases). The CDR3 is made up of 16 amino acids. Germline assignment: CDR1 SGHTA and CDR2 FQGNSA. Trimming pared 0 bases from V and 5 bases from J, leaving 16 bases between.

The chain joins TRBV2 to TRBJ2-5, with D perhaps TRBD1 (5 bases). This CDR3 is built from 16 residues. Germline V CDR1 and CDR2: SNHLY, FYNNEI. Trimming pared 5 bases from V and 4 bases from J, leaving 20 bases between. The CDR3 region is CASSYLTGGYVETQYF. CDR3 nucleotide sequence: TGTGCCAGCAGTTACCTTACAGGCGGCTATGTAGAGACCCAGTACTTC. Full variable domain (remainder filled in from reference TRBV2 and TRBJ2-5): EPEVTQTPSHQVTQMGQEVILRCVPISNHLYFYWYRQILGQKVEFLVSFYNNEISEKSEIFDDQFSVERPDGSNFTLKIRSTKLEDSAMYFCASSYLTGGYVETQYFGPGTRLLVL.

The chain couples TRBV4-1 to TRBJ2-3; tentative D call: TRBD2 (5 bases). CDR3 length equals 16 residues. From germline, CDR1 is MGHRA and CDR2 YSYEKL. The V gene lost 3 bases and the J gene lost 3 bases, with 16 bases spanning the gap. The CDR3 coding sequence is TGCGCCAGCAGCCAGGAGGCACACCTAACTACAGATACGCAGTATTTT. It specifies CASSQEAHLTTDTQYF.

This clonotype was observed a single time. DNA of the CDR3: TGTGCCAGCAGCCAGCGGGGGGGCGGAGAGACCCAGTACTTC. This translates into CASSQRGGGETQYF. This sequence joins TRBV27 and TRBJ2-5; the match to TRBD2 covers 10 bases. Germline CDR1 MNHEY, CDR2 SMNVEV (reference sequence). After removal of 6 bases from V and 4 bases from J, the junction contained 5 bases not matched to a gene. This CDR3 has 14 residues.

The sample holds one count of this clonotype. CDR3 residues: CSVWDGGRGYTF. The CDR3 DNA is TGCAGCGTGTGGGACGGTGGTAGGGGCTACACCTTC. V gene TRBV29-1 combines with J gene TRBJ1-2, with D perhaps TRBD1 (5 bases). CDR3 length: 12 amino acids. From germline, CDR1 is SQVTM and CDR2 ANQGSEA. Trimming shortened V by 6 bases and J by 8 bases, and 16 bases separated the two germline ends.

The V and J genes are TRBV27 and TRBJ1-6, with D possibly matching TRBD1 (5 bases). V lost 6 bases, J lost 10 bases, and 19 bases lay in between. The CDR3 runs to 15 residues. Looked up from germline, CDR1 is MNHEY and CDR2 is SMNVEV (reference sequence). CDR3: CASRGRGSARSPLHF. The DNA of the CDR3 is TGTGCCAGCAGGGGTAGGGGTTCCGCTCGATCACCCCTCCACTTT.

The rearrangement links TRBV19 to TRBJ2-2; D gene uncertain. The ends were cut back, 4 bases at V and 3 bases at J, with 0 bases in the middle. This CDR3 is built from 11 residues. The germline CDR1 and CDR2 sequences are LNHDA and SQIVND (reference sequence). The CDR3 DNA reads as TGTGCCAGTAGTAACACCGGGGAGCTGTTTTTT. Translation: CASSNTGELFF.